Listed below are T cell receptor beta chains from one sample, sequenced in a study of blood T cell repertoires in COVID-19. The repertoire was sequenced with immunoSEQ multiplex PCR; TCRdb's copy has only in-frame clones and lacks some. The data show a few hundred thousand clones, roughly 89% seen once. The sequenced sample consisted of PBMCs or T cells enriched from blood (not recorded which). The receptors come from a woman between 40 and 50 years old who had recovered from COVID-19. CDR3s leave out the opening cysteine and the closing phenylalanine or tryptophan. Fields, in order: V gene, D gene, CDR3 protein. D genes are given only for firm matches.

>TRBV19|TRBD2
ASSPTSAQETQY
>TRBV7-3|TRBD2
ASSSGTSGGEQY
>TRBV7-2|-
ASSLGGYSGYT
>TRBV6-5|-
ASSASRPTDTQY
>TRBV6-5|TRBD2
GTREAHNTGELF
>TRBV4-1|-
ASSQEGRASRNEQF
>TRBV4-2|TRBD1
ASSQEKGTGYNEQF
>TRBV7-2|-
ASSLSLNTEAF
>TRBV7-9|TRBD2
ASSPTQLAGGPIEQF
>TRBV9|TRBD2
ASSAGLAAYNEQF
>TRBV5-1|TRBD2
ASSPLADYNEQF
>TRBV4-2|TRBD1
ASSRSGQGRAGANVLT
>TRBV28|-
ASSRQSRGNTIY
>TRBV5-1|-
ASSTGHVSYEQY
>TRBV18|TRBD2
ASSPGLVFTDTQY
>TRBV19|TRBD1
ASRRTGRSDTQY
>TRBV29-1|-
SVMTDTYEQY
>TRBV5-4|TRBD1
ASSFGQEGNTIY
>TRBV3-1/TRBV3-2|-
ASSQAAPRGLYQPQH
>TRBV5-1|-
ASTTGTTEAF
>TRBV7-2|TRBD2
ASSLVGSGGSYEQY
>TRBV28|-
ASTLNSDTQH
>TRBV6-6|TRBD1
ASSYSRDREGYT
>TRBV18|-
ASSPNQGTNEKLF
>TRBV11-2|TRBD2
ASSTRTSGSSYNEQF
>TRBV5-6|-
ASSFRRSGAR
>TRBV5-4|-
ASSLKEGGHHTEAF
>TRBV18|TRBD1
ASSPGTAQETQY
>TRBV19|-
ASSIMRSNQPQH
>TRBV7-2|TRBD2
ASSAGTSGRAGGDIQY
>TRBV6-6|-
AIRDSLNSGNTIY
>TRBV4-3|-
ASSQERGYEQY
>TRBV18|TRBD1
ASSLRQGASGANVLT
>TRBV29-1|-
SVDGAGPGGYT
>TRBV7-2|-
ASSGAISYNSPLH
>TRBV7-8|-
ASSVGGAGVGNEQF
>TRBV2|TRBD1
ASSAQDRANTGELF
>TRBV28|-
ASSFQGMSYEQY
>TRBV15|-
ATSSGLSQY